The entry below gives a single TCR beta chain sequence along with its context. The same CDR3 is also encoded by other DNA sequences in this sample. The data stem from a study of blood T cell repertoires in COVID-19. This CDR3 contains 14 residues. Per the germline V gene, CDR1 is GTSNPN and CDR2 is SVGIG (reference sequence). V lost 1 base and J 0 bases, leaving 7 bases between the germline ends. TCRdb's table, derived via immunoSEQ multiplex PCR, lists solely in-frame clones and lacks some. The sample yields approximately 500,000 clones, 70% to 90% seen once. V usage is TRBV30 and J usage is TRBJ1-3; D not resolved. Material for sequencing was peripheral blood. The TCR originated in a human donor in a cohort sampled during active COVID-19. CDR3: CAWSAGYSGNTIYF. Here the CDR3 DNA reads TGTGCCTGGAGTGCGGGGTACTCTGGAAACACCATATATTTT. The full variable domain, with the rest looked up from reference TRBV30 and TRBJ1-3, is SQTIHQWPATLVQPVGSPLSLECTVEGTSNPNLYWYRQAAGRGLQLLFYSVGIGQISSEVPQNLSASRPQDRQFILSSKKLLLSDSGFYLCAWSAGYSGNTIYFGEGSWLTVV.